These T cell receptor beta chains were read from a single sample in a study of technical replicates of blood from a handful of donors. Here immunoSEQ multiplex PCR was the method, and the copy in TCRdb shows in-frame clones only, minus some. The sample yields 56,000 or so clones, around 93% seen once. The sample was PBMCs. The receptors were gathered from a human donor in good health. Some clones in this sample may be carry-over from other donors' samples. Both conserved end residues are part of each CDR3. Fields, in order: clone size, D gene, J gene, V gene, CDR3 DNA, CDR3 protein. A D gene is named only where the DNA matches it firmly. Some rows mark clone size as missing; the rest say once, few, many or name a class of expanded clone.

>.|.|TRBJ2-2|TRBV5-1
TGCGCCAGCAGCATGACACTGCAGGGCACCGGGGAGCTGTTTTTT
CASSMTLQGTGELFF
>.|TRBD2|TRBJ2-4|TRBV6-1
TGTGCCAGCAGTGAATCTAGCGGGGGCCCCGGGTCCAAAAACATTCAGTACTTC
CASSESSGGPGSKNIQYF
>few|TRBD1|TRBJ1-1|TRBV7-2
TGTGCCAGCAGCTATACAGGGGGTAGTACTGAAGCTTTCTTT
CASSYTGGSTEAFF
>.|.|TRBJ2-5|TRBV4-1
TGCGCCAGCAGCTCCCCCAGCGGACGGGAGACCCAGTACTTC
CASSSPSGRETQYF
>.|.|TRBJ1-2|TRBV5-6
TGTGCCAGCAGGGCCCCTCCGGGGAGCTACACCTTC
CASRAPPGSYTF
>once|.|TRBJ2-5|TRBV5-7
TGTGCCAGCAGCTTGGTCGTCTTGGAGCCCGGTTGGACCCAGTACTTC
CASSLVVLEPGWTQYF
>.|.|TRBJ2-5|TRBV5-4
TGTGCCAGCAGCTTGGCCGGAGGGGTAGAGACCCAGTACTTC
CASSLAGGVETQYF
>.|TRBD2|TRBJ2-7|TRBV23-1
TGCGCCAGCACTGGTCCGGCAGGGAGGGCGACCAACGAGCAGTACTTC
CASTGPAGRATNEQYF
>.|.|TRBJ2-3|TRBV27
TGTGCCAGCAGTTGGGGGGACAGCTCCACAGATACGCAGTATTTT
CASSWGDSSTDTQYF
>.|.|TRBJ2-7|TRBV6-6
TGTGCCAGCAGTTACTCGACCGGGGGTTACGAGCAGTACTTC
CASSYSTGGYEQYF
>.|TRBD1|TRBJ1-4|TRBV5-1
TGCGCCAGCAGCAGGGGACAGCCATATGATGAAAAACTGTTTTTT
CASSRGQPYDEKLFF
>.|TRBD1|TRBJ2-7|TRBV6-5
TGTGCCAGCAGCCAAACAGGGGGGAGCTACGAGCAGTACTTC
CASSQTGGSYEQYF
>.|.|TRBJ2-3|TRBV4-2
TGTGCCAGCAGCACCACGGGGTATGGCACAGATACGCAGTATTTT
CASSTTGYGTDTQYF
>.|.|TRBJ2-7|TRBV10-3
TGTGCCATCAGTGCCCGACAGGTTCGGAGACTTAGGGAGCAGTACTTC
CAISARQVRRLREQYF
>.|.|TRBJ2-5|TRBV4-2
TGTGCCAGCAGCCAAGTCGGCGCTAGCGCAGAGACCCAGTACTTC
CASSQVGASAETQYF
>once|.|TRBJ1-1|TRBV7-2
TGTGCCAGCAGCTTGAGGGAAGACACTGAAGCTTTCTTT
CASSLREDTEAFF
>.|TRBD1|TRBJ2-5|TRBV6-5
TGTGCCAGCGGACAGGGGCCACAAGAGACCCAGTACTTC
CASGQGPQETQYF
>.|TRBD2|TRBJ2-2|TRBV7-9
TGTGCCAGCAGAACTCTAGCGGGCTCGAACACCGGGGAGCTGTTTTTT
CASRTLAGSNTGELFF
>.|.|TRBJ1-1|TRBV7-6
TGTGCCAGCAGCCACACGCCTGGGAGGGGTGTAGGGAACACTGAAGCTTTCTTT
CASSHTPGRGVGNTEAFF
>.|TRBD1|TRBJ2-5|TRBV5-4
TGTGCCAGCAGCTACCGGGACAGCCAAGAGACCCAGTACTTC
CASSYRDSQETQYF
>.|TRBD1|TRBJ1-1|TRBV6-1
TGTGCCAGCAGTGGACAGGGGGCAGGCACTGAAGCTTTCTTT
CASSGQGAGTEAFF
>.|TRBD2|TRBJ2-3|TRBV9
TGTGCCAGCAGCTTAGGACTAGCAGGAGATACGCAGTATTTT
CASSLGLAGDTQYF